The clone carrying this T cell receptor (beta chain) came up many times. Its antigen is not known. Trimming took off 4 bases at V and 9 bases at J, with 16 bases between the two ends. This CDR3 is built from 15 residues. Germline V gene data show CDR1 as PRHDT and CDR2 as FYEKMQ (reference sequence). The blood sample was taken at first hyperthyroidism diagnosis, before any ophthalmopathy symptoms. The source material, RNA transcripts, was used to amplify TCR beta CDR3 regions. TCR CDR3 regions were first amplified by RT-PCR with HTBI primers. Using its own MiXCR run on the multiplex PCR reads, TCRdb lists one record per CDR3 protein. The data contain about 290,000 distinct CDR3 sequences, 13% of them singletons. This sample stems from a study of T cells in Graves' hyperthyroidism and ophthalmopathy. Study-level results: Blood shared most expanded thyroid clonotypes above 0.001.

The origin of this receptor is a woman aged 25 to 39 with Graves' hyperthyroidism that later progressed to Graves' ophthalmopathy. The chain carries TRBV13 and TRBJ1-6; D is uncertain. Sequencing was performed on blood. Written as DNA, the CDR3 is TGTGCCAGCAGCTCGCTTTTAGGAGTGGGTTCACCCCTCCACTTT. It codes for CASSSLLGVGSPLHF.